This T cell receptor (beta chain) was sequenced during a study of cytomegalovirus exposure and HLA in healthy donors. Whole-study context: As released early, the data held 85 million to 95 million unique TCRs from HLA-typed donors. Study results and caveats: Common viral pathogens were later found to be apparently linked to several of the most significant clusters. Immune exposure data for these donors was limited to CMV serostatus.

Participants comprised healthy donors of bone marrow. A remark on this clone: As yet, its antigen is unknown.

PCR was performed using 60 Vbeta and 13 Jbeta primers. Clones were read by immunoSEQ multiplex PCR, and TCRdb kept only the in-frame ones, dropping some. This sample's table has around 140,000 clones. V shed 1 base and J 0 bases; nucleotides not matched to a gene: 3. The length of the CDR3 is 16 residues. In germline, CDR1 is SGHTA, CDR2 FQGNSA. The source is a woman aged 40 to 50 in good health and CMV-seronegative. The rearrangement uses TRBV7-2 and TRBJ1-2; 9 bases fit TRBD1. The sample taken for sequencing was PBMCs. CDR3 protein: CASSLDGDRANYGYTF. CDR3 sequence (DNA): TGTGCCAGCAGCTTAGACGGGGACAGGGCTAACTATGGCTACACCTTC.